Here is one T cell receptor beta chain with its context. The antigen is undetermined. The treatment is: roughly ten-day PBMC culture with coronavirus spike peptide pools or control peptides (ViraFEST assay). This CDR3 contains 12 residues. V lost 1 base to trimming and J lost 6 bases, with 3 bases between them. CDR1 and CDR2 from the germline V gene are SGHTA and FQGNSA. The sample belongs to a study of vaccination and CD4 T cells after COVID-19. At the level of the study: SARS-CoV-2, HCoV-NL63, HCoV-OC43 and HCoV-229E supplied the overlapping spike peptides used to stimulate cells. The study, taken as a whole, reports: Researchers report that a median about 86% of reactive clones in convalescent patients surfaced only post-vaccination.

The study sequenced cultured CD4+ T cell DNA using the Oncomine TCR Beta short-read assay. From the PCR reads, TCRdb called clonotypes with MiXCR, one entry per CDR3 protein. The table shows roughly 16,000 distinct CDR3 sequences, with approximately 58% occurring only once. The TCR comes from a human donor with COVID-19. The sequencing here drew on cultured CD4+ T cells from blood, taken after SARS-CoV-2 vaccination. This chain joins TRBV7-2 and TRBJ2-2; D gene ambiguous. The CDR3 reads CASSLDPGELFF. In DNA, the CDR3 is TGTGCCAGCAGCTTAGACCCCGGGGAGCTGTTTTTT.